Shown below are 2 T cell receptor beta chains from a single sample sequenced in a study of T cell responses to AZD1222 COVID-19 vaccine. Profiled with immunoSEQ multiplex PCR; TCRdb holds only in-frame clones, not every one. The sample yields tens of thousands of clones, 80% to 95% seen once. Sample: peripheral blood, taken 28 days after the second AZD1222 dose. These receptors were collected from an adult who received the AZD1222 COVID-19 vaccine.

The gene calls are TRBV27 and TRBJ2-1; D uncertain. Trimming cost V 2 bases and J 5 bases, with 7 bases left between them. CDR3 size: 13 residues. CDR1 is MNHEY, CDR2 SMNVEV, per germline (reference sequence). The CDR3 DNA is TGTGCCAGCAGTTTAACCGGCAACAATGAGCAGTTCTTC. Translated, it gives CASSLTGNNEQFF.

The chain couples TRBV5-6 to TRBJ1-6; D gene ambiguous. V gave up 4 bases and J gave up 3 bases, with 14 bases separating them. CDR1 and CDR2 from the germline V gene are SGHDT and YYEEEE. The CDR3 has 16 amino acids. The CDR3 is CASSPARVLYNSPLHF. CDR3 coding DNA: TGTGCCAGCAGCCCCGCTCGGGTTCTCTATAATTCACCCCTCCACTTT. The full variable domain, rest sourced from reference TRBV5-6 and TRBJ1-6, is DAGVTQSPTHLIKTRGQQVTLRCSPKSGHDTVSWYQQALGQGPQFIFQYYEEEERQRGNFPDRFSGHQFPNYSSELNVNALLLGDSALYLCASSPARVLYNSPLHFGNGTRLTVT.